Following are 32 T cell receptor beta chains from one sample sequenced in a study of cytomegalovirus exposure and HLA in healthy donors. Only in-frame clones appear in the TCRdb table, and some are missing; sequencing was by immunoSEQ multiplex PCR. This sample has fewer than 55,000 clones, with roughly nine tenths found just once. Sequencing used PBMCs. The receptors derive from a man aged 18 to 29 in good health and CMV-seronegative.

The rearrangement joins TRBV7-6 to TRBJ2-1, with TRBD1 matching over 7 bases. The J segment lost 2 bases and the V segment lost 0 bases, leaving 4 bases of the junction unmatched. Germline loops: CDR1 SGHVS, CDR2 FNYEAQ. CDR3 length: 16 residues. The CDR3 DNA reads TGTGCCAGCAGCTTAGCGCTGACAGGGACCTACAATGAGCAGTTCTTC. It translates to CASSLALTGTYNEQFF. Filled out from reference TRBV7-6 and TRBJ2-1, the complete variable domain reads GAGVSQSPRYKVTKRGQDVALRCDPISGHVSLYWYRQALGQGPEFLTYFNYEAQQDKSGLPNDRFSAERPEGSISTLTIQRTEQRDSAMYRCASSLALTGTYNEQFFGPGTRLTVL.

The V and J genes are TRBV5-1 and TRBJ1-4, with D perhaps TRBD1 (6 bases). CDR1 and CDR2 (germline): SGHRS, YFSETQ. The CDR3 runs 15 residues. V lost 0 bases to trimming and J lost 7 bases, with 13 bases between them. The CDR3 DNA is TGCGCCAGCAGCTTGGAGGGGGGGCTGGGTGAAAAACTGTTTTTT. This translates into CASSLEGGLGEKLFF.

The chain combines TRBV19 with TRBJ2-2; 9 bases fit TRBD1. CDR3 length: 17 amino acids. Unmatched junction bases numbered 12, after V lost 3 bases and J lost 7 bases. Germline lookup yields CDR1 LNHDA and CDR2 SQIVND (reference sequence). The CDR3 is CASSMVTHRGRIGELFF. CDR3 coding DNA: TGTGCCAGTAGTATGGTCACGCACAGGGGGCGCATCGGGGAGCTGTTTTTT.

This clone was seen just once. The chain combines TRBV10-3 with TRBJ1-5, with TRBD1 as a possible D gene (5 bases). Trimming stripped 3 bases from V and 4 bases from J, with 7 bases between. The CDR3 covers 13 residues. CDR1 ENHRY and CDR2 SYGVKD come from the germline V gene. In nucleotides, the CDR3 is TGTGCCATCAGTGAAAGGGGAAATCAGCCCCAGCATTTT. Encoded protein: CAISERGNQPQHF.

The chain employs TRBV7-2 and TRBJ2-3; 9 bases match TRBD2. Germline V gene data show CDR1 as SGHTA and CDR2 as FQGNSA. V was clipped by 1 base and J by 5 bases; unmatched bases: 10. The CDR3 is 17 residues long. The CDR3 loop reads CASSLGLIAGVKDTQYF. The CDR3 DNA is TGTGCCAGCAGCTTAGGACTTATAGCGGGAGTTAAAGATACGCAGTATTTT.

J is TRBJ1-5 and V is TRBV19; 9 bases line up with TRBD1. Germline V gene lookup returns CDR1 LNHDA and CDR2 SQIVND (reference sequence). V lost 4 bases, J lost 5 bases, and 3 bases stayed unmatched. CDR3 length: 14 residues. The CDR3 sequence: CASSKGQGYQPQHF. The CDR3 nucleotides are TGTGCCAGTAGTAAAGGACAGGGGTATCAGCCCCAGCATTTT.

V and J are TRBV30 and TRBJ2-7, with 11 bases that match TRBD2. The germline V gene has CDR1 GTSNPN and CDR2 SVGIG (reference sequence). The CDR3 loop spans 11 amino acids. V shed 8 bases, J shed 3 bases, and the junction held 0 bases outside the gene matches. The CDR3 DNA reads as TGTGCCGGGACTAGCGGCTACGAGCAGTACTTC. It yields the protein CAGTSGYEQYF.

The CDR3 is CASSEIAGTEQFF. The CDR3 DNA is TGTGCCAGCAGTGAAATTGCAGGTACTGAGCAGTTCTTC. The J gene is TRBJ2-1, the V gene TRBV6-1; no clear D gene. CDR1 and CDR2 from the germline V gene are MNHNS and SASEGT. This CDR3 has 13 residues. Trimming cost V 2 bases and J 9 bases, with 11 bases left between them.

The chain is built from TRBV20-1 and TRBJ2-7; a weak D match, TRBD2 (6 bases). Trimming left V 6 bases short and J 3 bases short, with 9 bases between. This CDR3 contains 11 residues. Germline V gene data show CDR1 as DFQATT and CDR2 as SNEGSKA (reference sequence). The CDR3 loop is CSARTNYEQYF. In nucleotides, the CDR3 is TGCAGTGCGCGGACTAACTACGAGCAGTACTTC.

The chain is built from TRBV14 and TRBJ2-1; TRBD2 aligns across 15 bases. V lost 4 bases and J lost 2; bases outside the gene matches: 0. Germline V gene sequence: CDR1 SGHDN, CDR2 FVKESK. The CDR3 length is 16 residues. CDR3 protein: CASSRTSGRAYNEQFF. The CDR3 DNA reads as TGTGCCAGCAGCCGGACTAGCGGGAGGGCCTACAATGAGCAGTTCTTC.

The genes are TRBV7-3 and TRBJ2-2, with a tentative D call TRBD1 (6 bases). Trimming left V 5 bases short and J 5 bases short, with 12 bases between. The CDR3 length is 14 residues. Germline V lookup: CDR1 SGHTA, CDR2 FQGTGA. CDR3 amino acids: CASSRTGITGELFF. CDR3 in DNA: TGTGCCAGCAGCAGAACAGGGATAACCGGGGAGCTGTTTTTT.

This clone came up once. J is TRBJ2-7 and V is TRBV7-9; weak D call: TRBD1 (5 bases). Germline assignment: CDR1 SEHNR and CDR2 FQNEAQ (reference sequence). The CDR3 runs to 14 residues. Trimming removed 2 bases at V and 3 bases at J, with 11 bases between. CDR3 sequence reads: CASSLRDSIYEQYF. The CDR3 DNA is TGTGCCAGCAGCTTAAGAGACAGTATCTACGAGCAGTACTTC.

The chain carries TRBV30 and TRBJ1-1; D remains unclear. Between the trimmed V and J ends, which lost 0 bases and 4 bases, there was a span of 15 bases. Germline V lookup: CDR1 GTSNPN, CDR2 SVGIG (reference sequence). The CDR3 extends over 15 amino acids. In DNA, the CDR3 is TGTGCCTGGAGTGTCGGAAGTCTGGGAGGCACTGAAGCTTTCTTT. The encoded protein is CAWSVGSLGGTEAFF.

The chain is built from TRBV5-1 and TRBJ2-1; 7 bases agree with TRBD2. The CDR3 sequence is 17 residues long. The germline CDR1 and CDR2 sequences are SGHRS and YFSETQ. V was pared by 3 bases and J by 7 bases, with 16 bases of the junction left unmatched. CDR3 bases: TGCGCCAGCAGCTCGGGGGTAAGCGGGACGAGGACAAATGAGCAGTTCTTC. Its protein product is CASSSGVSGTRTNEQFF.

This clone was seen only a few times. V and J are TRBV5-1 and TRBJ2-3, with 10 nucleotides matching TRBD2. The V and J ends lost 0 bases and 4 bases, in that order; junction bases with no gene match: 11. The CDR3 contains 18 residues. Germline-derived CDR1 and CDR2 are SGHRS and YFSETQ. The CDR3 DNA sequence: TGCGCCAGCAGCTTGGAGGATAGGCTAGCGGGAGTGGCAGATACGCAGTATTTT. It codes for CASSLEDRLAGVADTQYF.

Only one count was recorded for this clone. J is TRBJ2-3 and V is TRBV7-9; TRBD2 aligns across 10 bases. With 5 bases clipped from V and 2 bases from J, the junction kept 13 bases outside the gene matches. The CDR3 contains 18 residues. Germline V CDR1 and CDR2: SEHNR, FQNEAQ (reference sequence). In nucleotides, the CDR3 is TGTGCCAGCAGCCTGGGACAGCTAGCGGGAGTGGACACAGATACGCAGTATTTT. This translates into CASSLGQLAGVDTDTQYF.

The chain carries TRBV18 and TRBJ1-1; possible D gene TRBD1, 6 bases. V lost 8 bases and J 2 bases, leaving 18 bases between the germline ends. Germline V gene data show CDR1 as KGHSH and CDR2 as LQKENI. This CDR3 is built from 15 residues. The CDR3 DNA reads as TGTGCCAGCCATTCAACTGGGGGCGTTAACACTGAAGCTTTCTTT. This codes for CASHSTGGVNTEAFF.

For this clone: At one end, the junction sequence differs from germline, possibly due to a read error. The chain's CDR3 is CASSTAREDRRIF. The CDR3 coding sequence is TGTGCCAGCAGTACTGCCCGGGAGGATCGGCGAATTTTT. This chain links TRBV7-2 with TRBJ1-4; no reliable D call. The length of the CDR3 is 13 residues. The V gene's germline CDR1 is SGHTA and CDR2 FQGNSA.

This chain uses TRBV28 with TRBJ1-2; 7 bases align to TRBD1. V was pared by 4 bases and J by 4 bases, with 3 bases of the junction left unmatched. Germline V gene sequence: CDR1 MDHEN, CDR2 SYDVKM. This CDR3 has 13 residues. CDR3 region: CASSSGTAYGYTF. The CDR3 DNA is TGTGCCAGCAGTTCCGGGACAGCCTATGGCTACACCTTC.

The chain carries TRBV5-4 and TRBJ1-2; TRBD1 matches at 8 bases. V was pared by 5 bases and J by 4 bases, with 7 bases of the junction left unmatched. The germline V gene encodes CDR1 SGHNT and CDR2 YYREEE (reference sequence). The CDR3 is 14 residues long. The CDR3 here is CASRLGQGAYGYTF. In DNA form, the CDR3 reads TGTGCCAGCAGGCTAGGGCAGGGGGCCTATGGCTACACCTTC.

The CDR3 nucleotides are TGCGCCAGCAGCCGGGTTAGTGGGGAGCAGTTCTTC. Amino acid sequence: CASSRVSGEQFF. The rearrangement joins TRBV10-2 to TRBJ2-1; D not certain. Germline lookup yields CDR1 WSHSY and CDR2 SAAADI. V shed 6 bases and J shed 10 bases, with 13 bases lying between them. CDR3 length: 12 amino acids.

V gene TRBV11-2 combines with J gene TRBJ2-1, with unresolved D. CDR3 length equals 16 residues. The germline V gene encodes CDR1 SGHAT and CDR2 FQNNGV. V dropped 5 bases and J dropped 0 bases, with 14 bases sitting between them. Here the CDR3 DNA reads TGTGCCAGCAGCCCCCGATATCCCAGCTCCTACAATGAGCAGTTCTTC. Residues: CASSPRYPSSYNEQFF. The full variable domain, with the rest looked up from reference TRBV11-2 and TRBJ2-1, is EAGVAQSPRYKIIEKRQSVAFWCNPISGHATLYWYQQILGQGPKLLIQFQNNGVVDDSQLPKDRFSAERLKGVDSTLKIQPAKLEDSAVYLCASSPRYPSSYNEQFFGPGTRLTVL.

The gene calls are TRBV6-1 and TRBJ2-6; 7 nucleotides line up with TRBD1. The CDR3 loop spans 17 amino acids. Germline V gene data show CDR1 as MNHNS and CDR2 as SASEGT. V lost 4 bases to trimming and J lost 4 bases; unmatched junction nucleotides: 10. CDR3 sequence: CASSVRTGGSGANVLTF. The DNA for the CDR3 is TGTGCCAGCAGTGTTAGGACAGGAGGCTCCGGGGCCAACGTCCTGACTTTC.

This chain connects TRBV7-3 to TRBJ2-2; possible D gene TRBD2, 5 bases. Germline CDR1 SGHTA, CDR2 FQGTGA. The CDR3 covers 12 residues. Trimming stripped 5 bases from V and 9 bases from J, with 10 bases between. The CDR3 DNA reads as TGTGCCAGCAGCCCTTCCGGGAGGGAGCTGTTTTTT. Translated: CASSPSGRELFF.

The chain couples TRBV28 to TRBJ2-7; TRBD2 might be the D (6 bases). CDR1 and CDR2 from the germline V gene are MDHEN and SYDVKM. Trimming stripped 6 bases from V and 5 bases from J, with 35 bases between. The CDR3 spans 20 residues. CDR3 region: CASRAFRLKRTSGLPDEQYF. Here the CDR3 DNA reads TGTGCCAGCAGAGCATTCCGACTCAAAAGGACGTCTGGACTACCCGACGAGCAGTACTTC.

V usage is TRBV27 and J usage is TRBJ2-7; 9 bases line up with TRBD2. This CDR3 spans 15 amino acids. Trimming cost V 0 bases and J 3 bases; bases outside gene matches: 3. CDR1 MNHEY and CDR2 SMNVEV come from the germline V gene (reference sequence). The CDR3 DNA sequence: TGTGCCAGCAGTTTATCTAGCGGGAGACTCTACGAGCAGTACTTC. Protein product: CASSLSSGRLYEQYF.

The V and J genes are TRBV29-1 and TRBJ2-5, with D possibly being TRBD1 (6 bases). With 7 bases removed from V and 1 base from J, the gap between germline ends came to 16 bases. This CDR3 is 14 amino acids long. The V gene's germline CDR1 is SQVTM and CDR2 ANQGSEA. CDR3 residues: CSGYGQNFQETQYF. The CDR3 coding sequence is TGCAGCGGGTATGGACAGAATTTCCAAGAGACCCAGTACTTC.

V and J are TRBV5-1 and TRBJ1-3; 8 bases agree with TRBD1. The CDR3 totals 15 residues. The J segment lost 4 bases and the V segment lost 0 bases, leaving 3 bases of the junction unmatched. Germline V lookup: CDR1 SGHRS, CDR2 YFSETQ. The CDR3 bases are TGCGCCAGCAGCTTGGGACAGGGGACAGGAAACACCATATATTTT. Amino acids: CASSLGQGTGNTIYF.

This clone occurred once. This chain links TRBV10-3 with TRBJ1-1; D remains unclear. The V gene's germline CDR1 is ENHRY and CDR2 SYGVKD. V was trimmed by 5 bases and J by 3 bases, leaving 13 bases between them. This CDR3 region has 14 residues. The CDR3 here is CAISNTGVDTEAFF. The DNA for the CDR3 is TGTGCCATCAGTAACACTGGAGTGGACACTGAAGCTTTCTTT.

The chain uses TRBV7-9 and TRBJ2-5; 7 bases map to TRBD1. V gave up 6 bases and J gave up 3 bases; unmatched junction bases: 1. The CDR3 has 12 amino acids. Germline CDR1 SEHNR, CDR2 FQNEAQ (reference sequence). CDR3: CASSGTEETQYF. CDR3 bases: TGTGCCAGCAGTGGGACAGAAGAGACCCAGTACTTC.

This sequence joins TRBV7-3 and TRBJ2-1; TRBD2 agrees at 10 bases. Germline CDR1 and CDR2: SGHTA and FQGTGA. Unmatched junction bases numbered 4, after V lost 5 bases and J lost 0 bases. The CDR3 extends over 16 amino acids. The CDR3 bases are TGTGCCAGCAGCCATTCTAGCGGGAGCTCCTACAATGAGCAGTTCTTC. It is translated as CASSHSSGSSYNEQFF.

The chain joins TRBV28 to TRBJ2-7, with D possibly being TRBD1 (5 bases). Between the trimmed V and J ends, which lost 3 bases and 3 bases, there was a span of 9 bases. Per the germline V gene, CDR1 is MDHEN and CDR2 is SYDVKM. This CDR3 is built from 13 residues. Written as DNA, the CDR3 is TGTGCCAGCAGTTTCACCAGGGACTACGAGCAGTACTTC. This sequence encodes CASSFTRDYEQYF.